A selection of T cell receptor beta chains follows, all from one sample in a study of blood T cell repertoires in COVID-19. Some clones are missing from TCRdb's copy, which holds only in-frame ones; the method was immunoSEQ multiplex PCR. The table includes around 33,000 clones, less than 95% detected once. The source material was peripheral blood. The receptors originated from a man older than 75 with acute or convalescent COVID-19. CDR3s include the opening cysteine and the closing phenylalanine or tryptophan. Fields, in order: clone size, V gene, J gene, D gene, CDR3 DNA, CDR3 protein. The D gene is left open where the match is weak. Only part of the rows carry a size: once, few, many, or a class if the clone is expanded.

size: .
V: TRBV6-5
J: TRBJ2-5
D: TRBD1
DNA: TGTGCCAGCAACAGGGGGCGCGTGGAGACCCAGTACTTC
CDR3: CASNRGRVETQYF

size: .
V: TRBV19
J: TRBJ2-7
D: .
DNA: TGTGCCAGTAGTCGGGGTCTCCTTAGCTACGAGCAGTACTTC
CDR3: CASSRGLLSYEQYF

size: .
V: TRBV3-1/TRBV3-2
J: TRBJ1-3
D: .
DNA: TGTGCCAGCAGCCAAAAGCGGTACTTCTCTGGAAACACCATATATTTT
CDR3: CASSQKRYFSGNTIYF

size: .
V: TRBV2
J: TRBJ1-5
D: TRBD1
DNA: TGTGCCAGCAACCCGACAGGGGGTCTCAATCAGCCCCAGCATTTT
CDR3: CASNPTGGLNQPQHF

size: .
V: TRBV10-3
J: TRBJ1-1
D: .
DNA: TGTGCCATCAGGCGAGGGCGGGAGGCGGAAGCTTTCTTT
CDR3: CAIRRGREAEAFF

size: once
V: TRBV3-1/TRBV3-2
J: TRBJ2-7
D: .
DNA: TGTGCCAGCAGCCAAGCCGCGAGCTCCTACGAGCAGTACTTC
CDR3: CASSQAASSYEQYF

size: .
V: TRBV7-8
J: TRBJ1-6
D: .
DNA: TGTGCCAGCAGCTTGGGGGTACTTGGTCTAGGGGAGGGTTCACCCCTCCACTTT
CDR3: CASSLGVLGLGEGSPLHF

size: .
V: TRBV11-2
J: TRBJ2-3
D: .
DNA: TGTGCCAGCAGCTTACCGGGAGCAGATACGCAGTATTTT
CDR3: CASSLPGADTQYF

size: once
V: TRBV19
J: TRBJ1-2
D: TRBD1
DNA: TGTGCCAGTAGGATTACAGGGGGCTCATACACCTTC
CDR3: CASRITGGSYTF

size: .
V: TRBV2
J: TRBJ1-3
D: .
DNA: TGTGCCAGCAGTAAACAGGGAACCCCTGGAAACACCATATATTTT
CDR3: CASSKQGTPGNTIYF

size: once
V: TRBV3-1/TRBV3-2
J: TRBJ2-7
D: TRBD2
DNA: TGTGCCAGCAGCCGTTTTAGCGGGGACGAGCAGTACTTC
CDR3: CASSRFSGDEQYF

size: .
V: TRBV5-5
J: TRBJ2-2
D: TRBD1
DNA: TGTGCCAGCAAAGGGACAGGGATAACCGGGGAGCTGTTTTTT
CDR3: CASKGTGITGELFF

size: .
V: TRBV9
J: TRBJ2-7
D: TRBD2
DNA: TGTGCCAGCAGCGTAGGCGGGGGGCCCTACGAGCAGTACTTC
CDR3: CASSVGGGPYEQYF

size: .
V: TRBV27
J: TRBJ2-7
D: .
DNA: TGTGCCAGCAGTCCCCTATTGGTAGGGGGGGCCCCCTCCTACGAGCAGTACTTC
CDR3: CASSPLLVGGAPSYEQYF

size: .
V: TRBV15
J: TRBJ2-5
D: .
DNA: TGTGCCACCAGCAGAGCCTCAGGGTTCTACCAAGAGACCCAGTACTTC
CDR3: CATSRASGFYQETQYF

size: .
V: TRBV12-3/TRBV12-4
J: TRBJ1-2
D: .
DNA: TGTGCCAGCAGTTTAGTCAGGGCGCATGGCTACACCTTC
CDR3: CASSLVRAHGYTF

size: .
V: TRBV20-1
J: TRBJ1-2
D: TRBD1
DNA: TGCAGTGCTAGTGGGACAGGGGGCGTCTATGGCTACACCTTC
CDR3: CSASGTGGVYGYTF

size: .
V: TRBV18
J: TRBJ1-1
D: TRBD1
DNA: TGTGCCAGCGCAAAGGACAGGGGGGAAGCTTTCTTT
CDR3: CASAKDRGEAFF

size: .
V: TRBV3-1/TRBV3-2
J: TRBJ1-1
D: TRBD1
DNA: TGTGCCAGCAGCCAATTCGGGACGGGACAGATGAACACTGAAGCTTTCTTT
CDR3: CASSQFGTGQMNTEAFF

size: .
V: TRBV18
J: TRBJ2-2
D: TRBD1
DNA: TGTGCCAGCTCACTCCAAACAGGGGTCCGGGAGCTGTTTTTT
CDR3: CASSLQTGVRELFF

size: .
V: TRBV11-2
J: TRBJ2-3
D: TRBD1
DNA: TGTGCCAGCAGCCGGGACAGACCCTCGGCAGATACGCAGTATTTT
CDR3: CASSRDRPSADTQYF

size: .
V: TRBV6-5
J: TRBJ1-3
D: .
DNA: TGTGCCAGCAGTCCGAGGACAGACACCATATATTTT
CDR3: CASSPRTDTIYF

size: few
V: TRBV30
J: TRBJ1-2
D: .
DNA: TGTGCCTGGAGTTCCTTACAGGGCCTTCACTATGGCTACACCTTC
CDR3: CAWSSLQGLHYGYTF

size: .
V: TRBV4-1
J: TRBJ2-7
D: TRBD2
DNA: TGCGCCAGCAGCCAAGAGGGACTAGCGGGGGAGTACGAGCAGTACTTC
CDR3: CASSQEGLAGEYEQYF

size: .
V: TRBV3-1/TRBV3-2
J: TRBJ1-5
D: .
DNA: TGTGCCAGCAGCATAGGGGTCGGTTTCGATCAGCCCCAGCATTTT
CDR3: CASSIGVGFDQPQHF

size: .
V: TRBV5-1
J: TRBJ2-3
D: .
DNA: TGCGCCAGCAGCTTAACTCGGGGTTTTGTGGGAGATACGCAGTATTTT
CDR3: CASSLTRGFVGDTQYF

size: .
V: TRBV19
J: TRBJ2-3
D: TRBD1
DNA: TGTGCCAGTAGTATAAGGACCCACAGGGGGCGCGACACAGATACGCAGTATTTT
CDR3: CASSIRTHRGRDTDTQYF

size: .
V: TRBV4-1
J: TRBJ1-4
D: .
DNA: TGCGCCAGCACCTCGGCAGGGGCGCGAGTTGAAAAACTGTTTTTT
CDR3: CASTSAGARVEKLFF

size: .
V: TRBV5-4
J: TRBJ2-2
D: .
DNA: TGTGCCAGCAGCAGGTCAGGGACCGGGGAGCTGTTTTTT
CDR3: CASSRSGTGELFF

size: .
V: TRBV5-1
J: TRBJ2-3
D: TRBD2
DNA: TGCGCCAGCGGATCTAGCGGGGGCACAGATACGCAGTATTTT
CDR3: CASGSSGGTDTQYF